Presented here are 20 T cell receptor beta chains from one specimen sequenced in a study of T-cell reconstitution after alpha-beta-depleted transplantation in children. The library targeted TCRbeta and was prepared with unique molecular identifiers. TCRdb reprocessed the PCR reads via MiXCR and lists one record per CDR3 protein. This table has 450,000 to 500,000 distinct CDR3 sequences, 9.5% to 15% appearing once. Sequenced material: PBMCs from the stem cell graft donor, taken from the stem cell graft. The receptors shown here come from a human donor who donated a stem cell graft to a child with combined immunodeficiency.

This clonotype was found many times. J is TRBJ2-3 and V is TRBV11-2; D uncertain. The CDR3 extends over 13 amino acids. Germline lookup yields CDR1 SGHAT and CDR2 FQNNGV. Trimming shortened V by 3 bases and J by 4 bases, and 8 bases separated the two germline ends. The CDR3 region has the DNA TGTGCCAGCAGCTTTTCTGTAGCAGATACGCAGTATTTT. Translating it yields CASSFSVADTQYF.

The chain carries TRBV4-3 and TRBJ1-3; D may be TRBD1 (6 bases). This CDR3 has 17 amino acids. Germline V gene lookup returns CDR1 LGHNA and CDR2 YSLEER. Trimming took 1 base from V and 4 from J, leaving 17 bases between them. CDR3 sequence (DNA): TGCGCCAGCAGCCAAGCCCAGAGGCAGGGGTTCGGAAACACCATATATTTT. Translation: CASSQAQRQGFGNTIYF.

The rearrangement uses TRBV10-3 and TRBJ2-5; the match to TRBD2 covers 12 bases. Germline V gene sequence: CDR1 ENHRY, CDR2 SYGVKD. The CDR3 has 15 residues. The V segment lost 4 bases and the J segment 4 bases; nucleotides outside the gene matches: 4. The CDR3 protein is CAISGTSGILETQYF. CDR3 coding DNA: TGTGCCATCAGTGGGACTAGCGGGATCTTAGAGACCCAGTACTTC.

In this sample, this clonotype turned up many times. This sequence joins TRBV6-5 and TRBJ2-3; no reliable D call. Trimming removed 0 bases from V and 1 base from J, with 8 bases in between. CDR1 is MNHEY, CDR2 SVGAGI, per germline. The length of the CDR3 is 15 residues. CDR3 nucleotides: TGTGCCAGCAGTTACTCGGTAGAGGGCACAGATACGCAGTATTTT. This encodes CASSYSVEGTDTQYF.

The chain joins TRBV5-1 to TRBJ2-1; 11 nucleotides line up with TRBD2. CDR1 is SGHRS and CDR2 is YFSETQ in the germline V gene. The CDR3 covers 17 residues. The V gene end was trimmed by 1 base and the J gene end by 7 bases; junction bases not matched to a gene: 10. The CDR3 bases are TGCGCCAGCAGCTTGCCCAGTAGCGGGGGGGCCTTGAATGAGCAGTTCTTC. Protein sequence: CASSLPSSGGALNEQFF.

The CDR3 DNA reads as TGCGCCAGCAGCCACATACTAGCGGGCAGCTACAATGAGCAGTTCTTC. It codes for CASSHILAGSYNEQFF. The rearrangement links TRBV4-3 to TRBJ2-1; 9 nucleotides line up with TRBD2. CDR1 LGHNA and CDR2 YSLEER come from the germline V gene. The CDR3 length is 16 residues. Losses at the gene ends were 3 bases for V and 3 bases for J; bases not matched to a gene: 6.

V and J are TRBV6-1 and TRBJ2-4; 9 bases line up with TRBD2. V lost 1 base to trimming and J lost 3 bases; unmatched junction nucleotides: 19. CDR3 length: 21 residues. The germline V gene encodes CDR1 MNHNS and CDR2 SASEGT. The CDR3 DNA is TGTGCCAGCAGTGAAGTGCCCCCCCCCGGACTAGCGACACGTGGCAAAAACATTCAGTACTTC. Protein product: CASSEVPPPGLATRGKNIQYF.

The CDR3 sequence is CASSPRAPGFEAFF. Written as DNA, the CDR3 is TGTGCCAGCTCACCACGGGCCCCAGGGTTTGAAGCTTTCTTT. The chain recombines TRBV18 with TRBJ1-1; D may be TRBD1 (5 bases). Germline V gene data show CDR1 as KGHSH and CDR2 as LQKENI. The CDR3 has 14 residues. The V end was cut by 1 base, the J end by 7 bases, with 13 bases between. The full variable domain, in which reference TRBV18 and TRBJ1-1 provide the parts outside the CDR3, is NAGVMQNPRHLVRRRGQEARLRCSPMKGHSHVYWYRQLPEEGLKFMVYLQKENIIDESGMPKERFSAEFPKEGPSILRIQQVVRGDSAAYFCASSPRAPGFEAFFGQGTRLTVV.

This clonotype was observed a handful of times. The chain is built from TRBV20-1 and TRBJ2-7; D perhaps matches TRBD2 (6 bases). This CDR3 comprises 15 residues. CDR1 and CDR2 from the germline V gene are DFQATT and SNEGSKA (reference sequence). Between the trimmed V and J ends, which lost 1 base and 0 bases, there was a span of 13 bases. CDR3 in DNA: TGCAGTGCTAGAGGCGGGACGGCCCACTCCTACGAGCAGTACTTC. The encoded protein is CSARGGTAHSYEQYF.

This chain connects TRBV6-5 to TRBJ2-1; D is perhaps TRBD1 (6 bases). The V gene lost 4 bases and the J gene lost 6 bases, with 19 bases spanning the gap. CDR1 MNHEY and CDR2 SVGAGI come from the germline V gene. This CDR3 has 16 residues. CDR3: CASSSHGRGGRNEQFF. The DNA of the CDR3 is TGTGCCAGCAGTTCCCATGGCAGGGGTGGACGCAATGAGCAGTTCTTC.

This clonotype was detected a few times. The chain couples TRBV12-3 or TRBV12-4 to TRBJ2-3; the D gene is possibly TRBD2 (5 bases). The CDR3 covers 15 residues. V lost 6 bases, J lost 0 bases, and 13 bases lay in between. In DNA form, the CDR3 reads TGTGCCAGCAGCTTTGGACTGGGCAGCACAGATACGCAGTATTTT. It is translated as CASSFGLGSTDTQYF.

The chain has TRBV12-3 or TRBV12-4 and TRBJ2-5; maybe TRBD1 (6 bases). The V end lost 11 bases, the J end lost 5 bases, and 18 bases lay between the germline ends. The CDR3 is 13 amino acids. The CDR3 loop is CACRVQGLETQYF. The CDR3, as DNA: TGTGCCTGTAGGGTCCAGGGGCTGGAGACCCAGTACTTC.

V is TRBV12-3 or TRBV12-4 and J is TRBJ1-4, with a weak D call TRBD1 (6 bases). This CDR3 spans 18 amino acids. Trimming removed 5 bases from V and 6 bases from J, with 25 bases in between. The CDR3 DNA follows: TGTGCCAGCAGTCAAAGTTTTGGGGGCGGACTAGATTATGAAAAACTGTTTTTT. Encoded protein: CASSQSFGGGLDYEKLFF.

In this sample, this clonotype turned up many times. Here the CDR3 DNA reads TGCGCCAGCAGCGTCCGGGACGCCTACACCGGGGAGCTGTTTTTT. It encodes CASSVRDAYTGELFF. This chain joins TRBV5-1 and TRBJ2-2; TRBD1 or TRBD2 may be the D gene (5 bases each). The CDR3 runs to 15 residues. CDR1 SGHRS and CDR2 YFSETQ come from the germline V gene. V was pared by 4 bases and J by 3 bases, with 13 bases between.

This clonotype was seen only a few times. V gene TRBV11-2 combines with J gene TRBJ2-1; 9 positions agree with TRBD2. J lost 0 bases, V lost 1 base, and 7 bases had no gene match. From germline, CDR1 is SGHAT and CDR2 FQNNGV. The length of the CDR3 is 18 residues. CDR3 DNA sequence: TGTGCCAGCAGCTTAGTGGCTAGCGGGGCTAGCTCCTACAATGAGCAGTTCTTC. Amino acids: CASSLVASGASSYNEQFF.

The CDR3 DNA reads TGTGCCAGCAGCTTAAACCCGGGACAGGGTTCCTACGAGCAGTACTTC. It is translated as CASSLNPGQGSYEQYF. V usage is TRBV7-9 and J usage is TRBJ2-7; 9 bases map to TRBD1. In germline, CDR1 is SEHNR, CDR2 FQNEAQ (reference sequence). The CDR3 length is 16 residues. The J segment lost 1 base and the V segment lost 2 bases, leaving 6 bases of the junction unmatched.

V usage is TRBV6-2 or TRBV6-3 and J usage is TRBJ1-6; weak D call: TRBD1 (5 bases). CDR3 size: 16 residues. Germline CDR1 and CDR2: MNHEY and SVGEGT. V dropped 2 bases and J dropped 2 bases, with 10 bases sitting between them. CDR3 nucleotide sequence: TGTGCCAGCAGTTACCCGGAGGGGACCTATAATTCACCCCTCCACTTT. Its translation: CASSYPEGTYNSPLHF.

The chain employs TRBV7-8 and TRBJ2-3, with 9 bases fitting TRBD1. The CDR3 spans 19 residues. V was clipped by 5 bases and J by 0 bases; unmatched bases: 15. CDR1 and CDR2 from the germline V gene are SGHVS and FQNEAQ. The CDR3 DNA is TGTGCCAGCAGCCTACTCGGGACAGGGTCGGAGGGTAGCACAGATACGCAGTATTTT. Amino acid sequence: CASSLLGTGSEGSTDTQYF.

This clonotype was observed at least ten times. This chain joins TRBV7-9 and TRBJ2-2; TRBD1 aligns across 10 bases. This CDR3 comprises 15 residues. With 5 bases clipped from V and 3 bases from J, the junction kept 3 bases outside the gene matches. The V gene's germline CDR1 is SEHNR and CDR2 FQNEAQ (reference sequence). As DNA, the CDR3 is TGTGCCAGCAGCGCCGGGACAGGGGACACCGGGGAGCTGTTTTTT. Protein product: CASSAGTGDTGELFF.

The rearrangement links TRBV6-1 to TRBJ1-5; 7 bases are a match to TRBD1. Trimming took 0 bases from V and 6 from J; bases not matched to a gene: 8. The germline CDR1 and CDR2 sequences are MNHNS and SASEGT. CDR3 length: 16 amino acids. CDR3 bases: TGTGCCAGCAGTGAAGCGCTCTACAGGGGAAGTCAGCCCCAGCATTTT. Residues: CASSEALYRGSQPQHF.